These 4 T cell receptor beta chains were sequenced from one sample in a study of T cells in Graves' hyperthyroidism and ophthalmopathy. Template material for amplifying TCR beta CDR3 regions consisted of RNA transcripts. The HTBI primer set served for first-round RT-PCR of the TCR CDR3. MiXCR, applied by TCRdb to the multiplex PCR reads, yields one record per CDR3 protein. Among roughly 500,000 distinct CDR3 sequences listed, approximately 48% were seen once. Sample: peripheral blood or thyroid tissue (not recorded which). The receptors here all came from an adult woman with Graves' disease, either hyperthyroidism or ophthalmopathy (not recorded which).

This rearrangement joins TRBV5-1 to TRBJ1-6; D possibly corresponds to TRBD1 (6 bases). CDR1 and CDR2 (germline): SGHRS, YFSETQ. V lost 0 bases and J 5 bases, leaving 12 bases between the germline ends. The CDR3 spans 16 residues. The CDR3 sequence is CASSLARTVDNSPLHF. The CDR3 DNA sequence: TGCGCCAGCAGCTTGGCCCGGACAGTAGATAATTCACCCCTCCACTTT.

This clonotype came up once. V and J are TRBV29-1 and TRBJ2-7; 7 bases agree with TRBD1. V was clipped by 8 bases and J by 4 bases; unmatched bases: 8. CDR1 and CDR2 (germline): SQVTM, ANQGSEA. The CDR3 runs 12 residues. As DNA, the CDR3 is TGCAGCCAAGGGGGCTCAATGTACGAGCAGTACTTC. It encodes CSQGGSMYEQYF.

To note about this clonotype: Its ends do not fully match the called genes, so a read error is possible. The chain has TRBV4-1 and TRBJ1-1; D uncertain. The CDR3 length is 12 residues. Per the germline V gene, CDR1 is MGHRA and CDR2 is YSYEKL. CDR3 amino acids: CASSQEGFEALF. The CDR3 coding sequence is TGCGCCAGCAGCCAAGAGGGGTTTGAAGCTCTCTTT.

A note on this clonotype: Likely a read error: the CDR3 ends without its conserved phenylalanine or tryptophan. Because the CDR3's place on the DNA is in doubt, the DNA is left out and the CDR3 is given as listed by TCRdb. This chain uses TRBV10-3 with TRBJ1-3; the table assigns TRBD1, which was not confirmed against the DNA. A total of 9 residues make up the CDR3, ends included. Germline V gene sequence: CDR1 ENHRY, CDR2 SYGVKD. The CDR3 sequence is CAAGLQANT.